This T cell receptor beta chain was captured by sequencing in a study of T cell repertoires in cytomegalovirus infection. Study summary: The authors relied on CMV epitopes, both recently identified HLA-C-restricted and well-studied HLA-B-restricted. In public TCR beta signatures, there were indications of both CMV infection and matching HLA type.

In TCRdb, the reads were re-called with MiXCR into one record per CDR3 protein. The sample yields roughly 570,000 distinct CDR3 sequences, around two fifths seen once. The sample holds a few counts of this clonotype. Antigen specificity is unknown. Overall study findings and caveats: Clonotypes of TCR beta that were HLA-C-restricted and CMV-specific dominated the ex vivo response.

The receptor was derived from a human donor in good health (CMV status not recorded). Some clones in this sample may be carry-over from other donors' samples. The specimen was cultured PBMCs, collected from culture after CMV antigen stimulation.

The CDR3 nucleotides read TGTGCCAGCAGTTTTCGGGACCCCGCAGGAGCTTTCTTT. This gives the protein CASSFRDPAGAFF. This chain links TRBV7-2 with TRBJ1-1; perhaps TRBD1 as D (5 bases). V lost 6 bases to trimming and J lost 10 bases, with 18 bases between them. There are 13 residues in the CDR3. Germline CDR1 is SGHTA and CDR2 is FQGNSA.